The 24 T cell receptor beta chains listed next were all sequenced from one sample in a study of cytomegalovirus exposure and HLA in healthy donors. PCR employed 60 Vbeta and 13 Jbeta primers. Profiled with immunoSEQ multiplex PCR; TCRdb holds only in-frame clones, not every one. The repertoire holds more than 150,000 clones, with about 80% as singletons. The sequenced sample was PBMCs. These receptors came from a woman in her twenties or thirties in good health and CMV-seronegative.

V is TRBV19 and J is TRBJ2-2, with D tentatively TRBD1 (5 bases). The V gene's germline CDR1 is LNHDA and CDR2 SQIVND (reference sequence). Deletions cut 10 bases from V and 4 bases from J, with 16 bases between. CDR3 size: 14 residues. CDR3 sequence reads: CATMGREVTGELFF. As DNA, the CDR3 is TGTGCCACTATGGGCAGGGAAGTCACCGGGGAGCTGTTTTTT.

V and J are TRBV5-6 and TRBJ1-6, with D maybe TRBD1 (5 bases). CDR3 length equals 12 residues. CDR1 is SGHDT and CDR2 is YYEEEE in the germline V gene. Trimming shortened V by 5 bases and J by 7 bases, and 7 bases separated the two germline ends. The CDR3, as DNA: TGTGCCAGCAGAGGACAAAATTCACCCCTCCACTTT. This encodes CASRGQNSPLHF.

The chain recombines TRBV14 with TRBJ2-7, with D perhaps matching TRBD1 (6 bases). The CDR3 has 13 residues. Trimming cost V 2 bases and J 5 bases, with 10 bases left between them. Germline V gene sequence: CDR1 SGHDN, CDR2 FVKESK. CDR3 protein: CASSQFGGNEQYF. DNA for the CDR3: TGTGCCAGCAGCCAATTTGGGGGCAACGAGCAGTACTTC.

The chain carries TRBV2 and TRBJ2-4; 11 bases map to TRBD1. The CDR3 runs 16 residues. Unmatched junction bases numbered 17, after V lost 7 bases and J lost 12 bases. Germline CDR1 is SNHLY and CDR2 is FYNNEI. The CDR3 region has the DNA TGTGCCAGCACCTCACCTACCGGGACAGGGGGGGGAAGTCAGTACTTC. It translates to CASTSPTGTGGGSQYF.

The chain recombines TRBV2 with TRBJ1-6, with TRBD1 as a possible D gene (6 bases). CDR3 length: 15 residues. Germline loops: CDR1 SNHLY, CDR2 FYNNEI. V lost 6 bases and J 9 bases, leaving 18 bases between the germline ends. The CDR3 DNA reads TGTGCCAGCAGGGCACAGGGATTGTCGAGTTCACCCCTCCACTTT. It encodes CASRAQGLSSSPLHF. The full variable domain, completed using reference TRBV2 and TRBJ1-6, is EPEVTQTPSHQVTQMGQEVILRCVPISNHLYFYWYRQILGQKVEFLVSFYNNEISEKSEIFDDQFSVERPDGSNFTLKIRSTKLEDSAMYFCASRAQGLSSSPLHFGNGTRLTVT.

This clone has only one observation. The chain is built from TRBV18 and TRBJ2-3; D perhaps matches TRBD2 (6 bases). The CDR3 is made up of 14 amino acids. With 3 bases removed from V and 0 bases from J, the gap between germline ends came to 7 bases. CDR1 is KGHSH and CDR2 is LQKENI in the germline V gene. CDR3 coding DNA: TGTGCCAGCTCACCGGGACTCAGCACAGATACGCAGTATTTT. The encoded protein is CASSPGLSTDTQYF.

The chain has TRBV6-5 and TRBJ2-3; 8 bases align to TRBD2. The V segment lost 10 bases and the J segment 3 bases; nucleotides outside the gene matches: 9. The CDR3 length is 14 residues. Germline values: CDR1 MNHEY, CDR2 SVGAGI. The CDR3 DNA is TGTGCCACCGGGGGCGGGAGGAAGACAGATACGCAGTATTTT. Translated, it gives CATGGGRKTDTQYF.

This clone was observed a handful of times. The CDR3 region is CASSPERVEAFF. As DNA, the CDR3 is TGTGCCAGCAGCCCCGAGAGGGTTGAAGCTTTCTTT. The chain links TRBV7-9 to TRBJ1-1; D is unclear. V shed 5 bases and J shed 7 bases, with 11 bases lying between them. The V gene's germline CDR1 is SEHNR and CDR2 FQNEAQ (reference sequence). The CDR3 is made up of 12 amino acids.

The CDR3 nucleotides read TGCACCAGCAGCCAGGGGGCTGGGGGAGCAGATTATGGCTACACCTTC. This translates into CTSSQGAGGADYGYTF. This chain connects TRBV1 to TRBJ1-2; the table assigns TRBD1, which was not confirmed against the DNA. TRBV1 is shown as a pseudogene. The CDR3 totals 16 residues.

The V call is TRBV29-1, the J call TRBJ2-1; the D gene is possibly TRBD2 (5 bases). Trimming took 6 bases from V and 3 from J, leaving 15 bases between them. The CDR3 extends over 14 amino acids. Germline CDR1 and CDR2: SQVTM and ANQGSEA. DNA of the CDR3: TGCAGCGTCGATACTAGTGGGGTCTACAATGAGCAGTTCTTC. This translates into CSVDTSGVYNEQFF.

V usage is TRBV5-1 and J usage is TRBJ1-3; 8 bases fit TRBD1. V shed 4 bases, J shed 0 bases, and the junction held 3 bases outside the gene matches. CDR1 SGHRS and CDR2 YFSETQ come from the germline V gene. The CDR3 covers 15 residues. The CDR3 bases are TGCGCCAGCAGCACGGGACAGGCCTCTGGAAACACCATATATTTT. It encodes CASSTGQASGNTIYF.

This rearrangement joins TRBV7-2 to TRBJ2-7; no clear D gene. Germline V gives CDR1 SGHTA, CDR2 FQGNSA. The CDR3 spans 12 residues. Trimming shortened V by 5 bases and J by 3 bases, and 8 bases separated the two germline ends. The CDR3 loop is CASSRNYYEQYF. CDR3 nucleotide sequence: TGTGCCAGCAGCCGTAATTACTACGAGCAGTACTTC.

This chain connects TRBV7-2 to TRBJ2-3; 9 bases map to TRBD2. This CDR3 has 16 residues. Trimming at V came to 4 bases and at J to 2 bases, leaving 7 bases not matched to a gene. CDR1 SGHTA and CDR2 FQGNSA come from the germline V gene. The CDR3 sequence is CASSSAGGPSTDTQYF. The CDR3 nucleotides read TGTGCCAGCAGCTCCGCGGGAGGGCCCTCCACAGATACGCAGTATTTT.

The chain recombines TRBV6-5 with TRBJ2-7; no firm D call. Germline V gene sequence: CDR1 MNHEY, CDR2 SVGAGI. The length of the CDR3 is 15 residues. With 5 bases removed from V and 0 bases from J, the gap between germline ends came to 14 bases. CDR3 nucleotide sequence: TGTGCCAGCAGTGTAGACTGGCTAATCTCCTACGAGCAGTACTTC. Protein: CASSVDWLISYEQYF.

CDR3 sequence: CSVGRVSYEQYF. For the CDR3, the DNA is TGCAGCGTTGGCCGCGTATCCTACGAGCAGTACTTC. The genes are TRBV29-1 and TRBJ2-7; no reliable D call. This CDR3 has 12 amino acids. The V end lost 4 bases, the J end lost 1 base, and 8 bases lay between the germline ends. The germline gives CDR1 SQVTM, CDR2 ANQGSEA.

The V gene is TRBV5-6, the J gene TRBJ2-7; 11 bases are a match to TRBD1. The V gene end was trimmed by 0 bases and the J gene end by 6 bases; junction bases not matched to a gene: 8. The CDR3 has 16 amino acids. The germline CDR1 and CDR2 sequences are SGHDT and YYEEEE. CDR3 in amino acids: CASSLASDRGRREQYF. The CDR3 DNA sequence: TGTGCCAGCAGCTTGGCTTCGGACAGGGGGCGTCGCGAGCAGTACTTC. Supplemented by reference TRBV5-6 and TRBJ2-7, the full variable domain reads DAGVTQSPTHLIKTRGQQVTLRCSPKSGHDTVSWYQQALGQGPQFIFQYYEEEERQRGNFPDRFSGHQFPNYSSELNVNALLLGDSALYLCASSLASDRGRREQYFGPGTRLTVT.

The chain employs TRBV9 and TRBJ2-1; D might be TRBD1 (6 bases). Trimming took off 4 bases at V and 0 bases at J, with 11 bases between the two ends. The CDR3 consists of 15 residues. Germline lookup yields CDR1 SGDLS and CDR2 YYNGEE. The CDR3 DNA sequence: TGTGCCAGCAGCCGGACAGTGAGCTCCTACAATGAGCAGTTCTTC. Translation gives CASSRTVSSYNEQFF.

The V call is TRBV10-1, the J call TRBJ2-3; TRBD2 agrees at 10 bases. The trim removed 2 bases at V and 2 bases at J, leaving 4 bases unmatched. The CDR3 totals 16 residues. From germline, CDR1 is WNHNN and CDR2 SYGVQD (reference sequence). In nucleotides, the CDR3 is TGCGCCAGCAGTGAGCCTAGCGGGGGCCCCACAGATACGCAGTATTTT. Its protein product is CASSEPSGGPTDTQYF.

The chain employs TRBV7-8 and TRBJ2-1; 8 bases agree with TRBD1. The junction had 6 bases not matched to a gene; V was cut back by 5 bases and J by 6 bases. The CDR3 spans 14 residues. Germline loops: CDR1 SGHVS, CDR2 FQNEAQ. The CDR3 coding sequence is TGTGCCAGCAGCGGACGGGACAGGACCAATGAGCAGTTCTTC. Protein product: CASSGRDRTNEQFF.

V and J are TRBV2 and TRBJ2-7, with 8 bases lining up with TRBD1. The CDR3 loop spans 15 amino acids. Germline V CDR1 and CDR2: SNHLY, FYNNEI. V dropped 5 bases and J dropped 0; count of bases not matched to a gene: 6. The DNA of the CDR3 is TGTGCCAGCAGTAGACGGACAGGGAGCTCCTACGAGCAGTACTTC. It is translated as CASSRRTGSSYEQYF.

The rearrangement uses TRBV6-5 and TRBJ1-2; TRBD1 matches 9 bases. The CDR3 runs 13 residues. After removal of 6 bases from V and 5 bases from J, the junction contained 4 bases not matched to a gene. Germline V CDR1 and CDR2: MNHEY, SVGAGI. This CDR3 is CASSSGQGYGYTF. Written as DNA, the CDR3 is TGTGCCAGCAGCTCAGGACAGGGGTATGGCTACACCTTC.

This clone was counted only a few times. Its ends do not fully match the called genes, so a read error is possible. The chain recombines TRBV6-1 with TRBJ2-6, with D possibly matching TRBD1 (5 bases). The germline V gene encodes CDR1 MNHNS and CDR2 SASEGT. The CDR3 contains 15 residues. CDR3: CASSEGSSGANGLTF. The CDR3, as DNA: TGTGCCAGCAGTGAAGGCAGCTCTGGGGCCAACGGCCTGACTTTC.

CDR3 loop: CASSRRMPRISYSSGNTIYF. The CDR3 nucleotides read TGTGCCAGCAGCCGCAGAATGCCACGTATATCATATTCCTCTGGAAACACCATATATTTT. This sequence joins TRBV13 and TRBJ1-3; D is unclear. V gave up 5 bases and J gave up 0 bases, with 26 bases separating them. Per germline, CDR1 PRHDT and CDR2 FYEKMQ (reference sequence). The CDR3 is 20 residues long.

This clone was seen once. The V call is TRBV7-9, the J call TRBJ2-5; D not resolved. The last part of the DNA fits TRBJ2-7 better; the J call may be wrong. Looked up from germline, CDR1 is SEHNR and CDR2 is FQNEAQ (reference sequence). This CDR3 region has 13 residues. CDR3: CASSPNWDYEQYF. CDR3 coding DNA: TGTGCCAGCAGCCCGAATTGGGACTACGAGCAGTACTTC.